Each of the 17 T cell receptor beta chains below was sequenced from the same sample in a study of PD-1 blockade in classical Hodgkin lymphoma (dated by TCRdb to 2018 to 2021). Receptor libraries were prepared by the immunoSEQ multiplex PCR assay. TCRdb took this table from immuneACCESS and kept in-frame rearrangements with V and J called. Such tables lack part of the clones; where checked against another copy, unresolved V genes explain under half of the gap, and the rest is unexplained. The sample table contains about 33,000 clones; only one count was recorded for 70% to 80% of them. The ten largest clones represent 3.5% to 5% of the sample. The time point label on this specimen signifies: cycle 4 day 1 (C4D1), after more than five weeks of nivolumab. Every trial patient had relapsed following autologous stem cell transplantation, and prior brentuximab vedotin exposure was what differed among cohorts A, B and C.

The sample here was peripheral blood mononuclear cells (PBMCs), taken before the fourth cycle of nivolumab. The receptors originated from a human donor with classical Hodgkin lymphoma.

The chain carries TRBV6-4 and TRBJ1-5; the match to TRBD1 covers 8 bases. CDR1 and CDR2 from the germline V gene are MRHNA and SNTAGT. Trimming at V came to 6 bases and at J to 2 bases, leaving 12 bases not matched to a gene. The CDR3 runs to 17 residues. CDR3 in DNA: TGTGCCAGCAGCGGTCCAGGGGGCGAAGTGGGCAATCAGCCCCAGCATTTT. It encodes CASSGPGGEVGNQPQHF.

In DNA form, the CDR3 reads TGTGCCAGCAGCCCGAACCTCGGGACAGGGGGCGCGACGGCAGAGACCCAGTACTTC. Its protein product is CASSPNLGTGGATAETQYF. V and J are TRBV4-2 and TRBJ2-5; TRBD1 aligns across 12 bases. V dropped 4 bases and J dropped 4; count of bases not matched to a gene: 16. Looked up from germline, CDR1 is LGHNA and CDR2 is YNFKEQ. The CDR3 is 19 amino acids.

This clone occurred a few times. This chain uses TRBV14 with TRBJ1-3; possibly TRBD1 for D (6 bases). This CDR3 has 15 residues. Germline lookup yields CDR1 SGHDN and CDR2 FVKESK. Trimming stripped 4 bases from V and 0 bases from J, with 10 bases between. The CDR3 DNA reads TGTGCCAGCAGCCGGCAGGGGACCTCTGGAAACACCATATATTTT. It encodes CASSRQGTSGNTIYF.

The rearrangement links TRBV30 to TRBJ2-6; D gene uncertain. Germline CDR1 and CDR2: GTSNPN and SVGIG (reference sequence). There are 14 residues in the CDR3. Trimming shortened V by 4 bases and J by 3 bases, and 10 bases separated the two germline ends. In nucleotides, the CDR3 is TGTGCCTGGAAGTCAGGATATGGGGCCAACGTCCTGACTTTC. Protein product: CAWKSGYGANVLTF.

The gene calls are TRBV5-1 and TRBJ1-1; D gene ambiguous. CDR1 and CDR2 from the germline V gene are SGHRS and YFSETQ. V lost 0 bases, J lost 5 bases, and 11 bases lay in between. The CDR3 sequence is 14 residues long. Here the CDR3 reads CASSLGGSKTEAFF. The CDR3 region has the DNA TGCGCCAGCAGCTTGGGAGGGTCGAAAACTGAAGCTTTCTTT.

This clone was observed a handful of times. The chain links TRBV7-2 to TRBJ2-5; D gene ambiguous. This CDR3 has 11 amino acids. Germline-derived CDR1 and CDR2 are SGHTA and FQGNSA. Trimming took off 4 bases at V and 2 bases at J, with 2 bases between the two ends. CDR3 DNA: TGTGCCAGCAGCTCACAAGAGACCCAGTACTTC. Translation: CASSSQETQYF.

V is TRBV7-2 and J is TRBJ2-7; TRBD2 matches 7 bases. The germline gives CDR1 SGHTA, CDR2 FQGNSA. The CDR3 has 16 amino acids. J was trimmed by 3 bases and V by 4 bases; bases with no gene match: 12. CDR3 protein: CASSSRIAGVNYEQYF. The CDR3 DNA reads as TGTGCCAGCAGCTCCCGGATTGCGGGAGTGAACTACGAGCAGTACTTC.

The chain couples TRBV6-5 to TRBJ2-7, with D unclear. The ends were cut back, 2 bases at V and 5 bases at J, with 10 bases in the middle. The V gene's germline CDR1 is MNHEY and CDR2 SVGAGI. This CDR3 comprises 13 residues. CDR3 DNA: TGTGCCAGCAGTTACGGATTTAGTGACGAGCAGTACTTC. Amino acids: CASSYGFSDEQYF.

V gene TRBV28 combines with J gene TRBJ2-7, with D perhaps TRBD1 or TRBD2 (6 bases each). CDR3 size: 16 residues. The ends were cut back, 2 bases at V and 12 bases at J, with 26 bases in the middle. CDR1 and CDR2 (germline): MDHEN, SYDVKM. In DNA, the CDR3 is TGTGCCAGCAGTTTAGAGGGGGGCGCCGCCCAGTGGACGGCGTACTTC. Protein sequence: CASSLEGGAAQWTAYF.

The V and J genes are TRBV7-3 and TRBJ2-7, with D perhaps TRBD2 (6 bases). This CDR3 has 11 residues. The V and J ends lost 5 bases and 6 bases respectively, with 8 bases between them. In germline, CDR1 is SGHTA, CDR2 FQGTGA. The CDR3 spells CASSERAEQYF. The DNA for the CDR3 is TGTGCCAGCAGCGAGCGGGCCGAGCAGTACTTC.

The gene calls are TRBV18 and TRBJ1-3; maybe TRBD1 (5 bases). Germline V CDR1 and CDR2: KGHSH, LQKENI. The CDR3 runs to 14 residues. V was pared by 2 bases and J by 5 bases, with 10 bases between. Here the CDR3 reads CASSPGDWRNTIYF. As DNA, the CDR3 is TGTGCCAGCTCACCAGGGGACTGGAGAAACACCATATATTTT.

The chain has TRBV30 and TRBJ1-5, with D hard to call. V lost 1 base to trimming and J lost 0 bases, with 4 bases between them. CDR3 length equals 13 residues. The V gene's germline CDR1 is GTSNPN and CDR2 SVGIG (reference sequence). CDR3 coding DNA: TGTGCCTGGAGTGATTATAGCAATCAGCCCCAGCATTTT. It encodes CAWSDYSNQPQHF.

The CDR3 reads CASSLRDSSYEQYF. As DNA, the CDR3 is TGTGCCAGCAGCTTAAGGGACAGCTCCTACGAGCAGTACTTC. V is TRBV7-2 and J is TRBJ2-7; 7 positions match TRBD1. V gave up 2 bases and J gave up 0 bases; unmatched junction bases: 1. From germline, CDR1 is SGHTA and CDR2 FQGNSA. This CDR3 contains 14 residues.

The rearrangement uses TRBV7-2 and TRBJ2-7, with TRBD2 as a possible D gene (6 bases). The V and J ends lost 4 bases and 2 bases respectively, with 15 bases between them. This CDR3 has 15 residues. In germline, CDR1 is SGHTA, CDR2 FQGNSA. The CDR3 DNA follows: TGTGCCAGCAGCTCGACGACTAGGATCACCTACGAGCAGTACTTC. Protein: CASSSTTRITYEQYF.

This chain uses TRBV7-2 with TRBJ2-7, with D unresolved. Germline V gives CDR1 SGHTA, CDR2 FQGNSA. CDR3 length equals 15 residues. V was cut by 4 bases and J by 4 bases, with 17 bases left in between. CDR3 protein: CASSSRDLGKYEQYF. In DNA, the CDR3 is TGTGCCAGCAGCTCCCGAGACCTCGGAAAATACGAGCAGTACTTC.

V and J are TRBV30 and TRBJ1-1; D gene unclear. V lost 5 bases and J 7 bases, leaving 14 bases between the germline ends. This CDR3 contains 12 residues. Per germline, CDR1 GTSNPN and CDR2 SVGIG (reference sequence). In DNA, the CDR3 is TGTGCCTGGGGTGACTACCCCCTTGAAGCTTTCTTT. It yields the protein CAWGDYPLEAFF.

V is TRBV7-9 and J is TRBJ1-4; 10 bases are shared with TRBD1. V was clipped by 3 bases and J by 8 bases; unmatched bases: 9. Germline CDR1 reads SEHNR; CDR2 reads FQNEAQ (reference sequence). The CDR3 length is 16 residues. The CDR3 here is CASSFSRTGGEEKLFF. The CDR3 nucleotides are TGTGCCAGCAGCTTTTCGCGGACAGGGGGAGAGGAAAAACTGTTTTTT.